Below, 25 T cell receptor beta chains from the same sample are listed, as sequenced in a study of response to subunit inactivated influenza vaccine. TCRdb re-called the RT-PCR reads with MiXCR, one entry per CDR3 protein. The table shows about 500,000 distinct CDR3 sequences, with 13% occurring only once. Sequencing used PBMCs from blood, obtained roughly 47 days after vaccination. The origin of the receptors is a man aged 45-65 years who received an inactivated influenza vaccine.

This rearrangement joins TRBV27 to TRBJ2-3, with a possible D match to TRBD1 (7 bases). V was trimmed by 5 bases and J by 8 bases, leaving 17 bases between them. This CDR3 has 14 residues. In germline, CDR1 is MNHEY, CDR2 SMNVEV (reference sequence). The CDR3 coding sequence is TGTGCCAGCAGTGGGGACAGCGGAGCGGGTACGCAGTATTTT. This sequence encodes CASSGDSGAGTQYF.

In its sample, this clonotype was seen many times. This chain uses TRBV4-2 with TRBJ2-7; 8 bases are a match to TRBD1. The CDR3 spans 16 residues. The ends lost 1 base at V and 0 bases at J; junction bases unmatched: 5. The germline V gene encodes CDR1 LGHNA and CDR2 YNFKEQ. The CDR3 reads CASSQGQGAHSYEQYF. CDR3 DNA: TGTGCCAGCAGCCAAGGGCAGGGGGCCCACTCCTACGAGCAGTACTTC.

This chain uses TRBV28 with TRBJ2-5; perhaps TRBD2 as D (5 bases). The germline V gene encodes CDR1 MDHEN and CDR2 SYDVKM. V was clipped by 5 bases and J by 1 base, with 23 bases between them. There are 18 residues in the CDR3. The CDR3 is CASSRGGLEGSSQETQYF. The CDR3 DNA is TGTGCCAGCAGTCGAGGCGGACTTGAGGGTAGCAGCCAAGAGACCCAGTACTTC. Using reference TRBV28 and TRBJ2-5 for the parts outside the CDR3, the full variable domain is DVKVTQSSRYLVKRTGEKVFLECVQDMDHENMFWYRQDPGLGLRLIYFSYDVKMKEKGDIPEGYSVSREKKERFSLILESASTNQTSMYLCASSRGGLEGSSQETQYFGPGTRLLVL.

The rearrangement joins TRBV7-3 to TRBJ2-1; 8 bases are shared with TRBD2. CDR3 length: 16 residues. V lost 1 base and J lost 7; bases outside the gene matches: 9. The germline V gene encodes CDR1 SGHTA and CDR2 FQGTGA. The CDR3 DNA is TGTGCCAGCAGCTTAAGTCTGGCGGGAGGTCCAAATGAGCAGTTCTTC. Translated, it gives CASSLSLAGGPNEQFF.

V and J are TRBV28 and TRBJ2-7, with 9 bases aligning to TRBD1. With V trimmed by 6 bases and J by 0 bases, 12 bases remained unmatched. This CDR3 is built from 17 residues. Germline CDR1 reads MDHEN; CDR2 reads SYDVKM. CDR3 sequence (DNA): TGTGCCAGCAGCGAGGCCCCCGGGACAGGGAACTCCTACGAGCAGTACTTC. It encodes CASSEAPGTGNSYEQYF.

This clonotype came up a few times. The gene calls are TRBV20-1 and TRBJ2-1; D ambiguous. Trimming stripped 0 bases from V and 0 bases from J, with 15 bases between. In germline, CDR1 is DFQATT, CDR2 SNEGSKA (reference sequence). The CDR3 consists of 17 residues. This chain's CDR3 is CSARDLKQPGSYNEQFF. Here the CDR3 DNA reads TGCAGTGCTAGAGATCTGAAGCAGCCGGGCTCCTACAATGAGCAGTTCTTC.

The rearrangement joins TRBV4-3 to TRBJ2-1; D possibly corresponds to TRBD2 (6 bases). The ends were cut back, 1 base at V and 5 bases at J, with 24 bases in the middle. Germline V gives CDR1 LGHNA, CDR2 YSLEER. The CDR3 loop spans 19 amino acids. The CDR3 loop reads CASSQVPPGLVALDNEQFF. The CDR3 DNA sequence: TGCGCCAGCAGCCAAGTCCCCCCGGGACTTGTTGCCTTAGACAATGAGCAGTTCTTC.

The V gene is TRBV20-1, the J gene TRBJ2-7; the match to TRBD2 covers 8 bases. The CDR3 spans 15 residues. Germline V CDR1 and CDR2: DFQATT, SNEGSKA (reference sequence). The J segment lost 3 bases and the V segment lost 4 bases, leaving 11 bases of the junction unmatched. The CDR3 DNA reads as TGCAGTGCTAAGGTGGCTAGCGGGCCCTACTACGAGCAGTACTTC. Translated: CSAKVASGPYYEQYF.

The chain is built from TRBV18 and TRBJ2-7, with D uncertain. There are 14 residues in the CDR3. Trimming took 3 bases from V and 2 from J, leaving 11 bases between them. In germline, CDR1 is KGHSH, CDR2 LQKENI. The CDR3: CASSPGEQPYEQYF. CDR3 DNA: TGTGCCAGCTCACCTGGAGAACAGCCCTACGAGCAGTACTTC.

This chain uses TRBV20-1 with TRBJ2-1; TRBD1 is a possible D gene (6 bases). The CDR3 is 14 residues long. Germline loops: CDR1 DFQATT, CDR2 SNEGSKA (reference sequence). Trimming removed 4 bases at V and 8 bases at J, with 18 bases between. The CDR3 is CSAKKTGFFDEQFF. Written as DNA, the CDR3 is TGCAGTGCTAAAAAAACAGGGTTTTTCGATGAGCAGTTCTTC.

This clonotype was seen at least ten times. The gene calls are TRBV4-3 and TRBJ2-1; D unclear. CDR3 size: 13 residues. Trimming stripped 2 bases from V and 10 bases from J, with 12 bases between. Germline CDR1 and CDR2: LGHNA and YSLEER. Here the CDR3 DNA reads TGCGCCAGCAGCCAATTTCAGCTGGGCGAGCAGTTCTTC. Translation gives CASSQFQLGEQFF.

The V and J genes are TRBV5-6 and TRBJ1-2, with TRBD1 as a possible D gene (6 bases). CDR1 is SGHDT and CDR2 is YYEEEE in the germline V gene. Trimming took 4 bases from V and 4 from J, leaving 14 bases between them. The CDR3 extends over 14 amino acids. Here the CDR3 reads CASSGTRDFYGYTF. CDR3 DNA: TGTGCCAGCAGCGGGACAAGGGACTTCTATGGCTACACCTTC.

The chain uses TRBV12-3 or TRBV12-4 and TRBJ2-3; 7 nucleotides agree with TRBD2. The CDR3 is 17 residues long. Trimming at V came to 11 bases and at J to 6 bases, leaving 23 bases not matched to a gene. CDR3 loop: CACCSSGFRWGSDTQYF. Here the CDR3 DNA reads TGTGCCTGCTGTTCTAGCGGTTTCAGGTGGGGATCGGATACGCAGTATTTT.

The V call is TRBV11-2, the J call TRBJ2-4; TRBD1 agrees at 8 bases. The CDR3 is 17 amino acids. In germline, CDR1 is SGHAT, CDR2 FQNNGV. J gave up 6 bases and V 0 bases, and 10 bases lay outside the gene matches. As DNA, the CDR3 is TGTGCCAGCAGCTTAGATTGGCGACAGGGGCTCAGAAACATTCAGTACTTC. Amino acid sequence: CASSLDWRQGLRNIQYF. The full variable domain, in which reference TRBV11-2 and TRBJ2-4 provide the parts outside the CDR3, is EAGVAQSPRYKIIEKRQSVAFWCNPISGHATLYWYQQILGQGPKLLIQFQNNGVVDDSQLPKDRFSAERLKGVDSTLKIQPAKLEDSAVYLCASSLDWRQGLRNIQYFGAGTRLSVL.

The table lists this clonotype with a few counts. The rearrangement uses TRBV4-3 and TRBJ2-7; TRBD2 matches at 7 bases. This CDR3 has 15 amino acids. V shed 1 base, J shed 3 bases, and the junction held 6 bases outside the gene matches. CDR1 LGHNA and CDR2 YSLEER come from the germline V gene. The CDR3 loop is CASSQGSQRGYEQYF. The CDR3 DNA follows: TGCGCCAGCAGCCAAGGCTCCCAGCGGGGCTACGAGCAGTACTTC.

The chain is built from TRBV11-1 and TRBJ2-2, with D possibly TRBD1 on 5 matching bases. The germline V gene encodes CDR1 SGHAT and CDR2 FQDESV (reference sequence). V lost 4 bases and J lost 3, with 15 bases in between. The CDR3 loop spans 16 amino acids. Here the CDR3 DNA reads TGTGCCAGCAGCTCATTAGTCAGGGCGCACACCGGGGAGCTGTTTTTT. It encodes CASSSLVRAHTGELFF.

The chain recombines TRBV7-6 with TRBJ2-1, with a weak D call TRBD1 (6 bases). Germline V gene sequence: CDR1 SGHVS, CDR2 FNYEAQ. The CDR3 is made up of 14 amino acids. V lost 0 bases and J lost 7, with 10 bases in between. CDR3 sequence (DNA): TGTGCCAGCAGCTTAGCTGTGGGGACAAATGAGCAGTTCTTC. It is translated as CASSLAVGTNEQFF.

This clonotype was picked up a small number of times. V gene TRBV7-2 combines with J gene TRBJ2-7, with TRBD1 as a possible D gene (5 bases). Germline assignment: CDR1 SGHTA and CDR2 FQGNSA. The CDR3 sequence is 16 residues long. Between the trimmed V and J ends, which lost 1 base and 0 bases, there was a span of 13 bases. CDR3 residues: CASSLVSGQGSYEQYF. DNA of the CDR3: TGTGCCAGCAGCTTAGTATCAGGGCAGGGCTCCTACGAGCAGTACTTC.

This clonotype was detected only once. The V and J genes are TRBV7-7 and TRBJ2-5; D not resolved. Germline V lookup: CDR1 SSHAT, CDR2 FNYEAQ (reference sequence). The CDR3 has 14 amino acids. Trimming took off 1 base at V and 5 bases at J, with 11 bases between the two ends. As DNA, the CDR3 is TGTGCCAGCAGCTTAGAGGCTGCCGGGGAGACCCAGTACTTC. This codes for CASSLEAAGETQYF.

This clonotype was seen at least ten times. J is TRBJ2-7 and V is TRBV29-1, with D perhaps TRBD1 (5 bases). Germline-derived CDR1 and CDR2 are SQVTM and ANQGSEA. This CDR3 contains 12 residues. V dropped 0 bases and J dropped 3 bases, with 6 bases sitting between them. CDR3 loop: CSVEDRVYEQYF. The CDR3 coding sequence is TGCAGCGTTGAAGACAGGGTCTACGAGCAGTACTTC.

V and J are TRBV27 and TRBJ2-7, with 7 positions matching TRBD1. CDR3 length: 15 amino acids. From germline, CDR1 is MNHEY and CDR2 SMNVEV (reference sequence). J lost 4 bases, V lost 6 bases, and 12 bases had no gene match. CDR3 sequence (DNA): TGTGCCAGCAGCCGTGGCACAGGGGTTTTGTACGAGCAGTACTTC. Translated: CASSRGTGVLYEQYF.

This clonotype was found many times. The genes are TRBV5-5 and TRBJ2-5; D unclear. CDR1 SGHKS and CDR2 YYEKEE come from the germline V gene (reference sequence). CDR3 length equals 13 residues. V shed 2 bases and J shed 3 bases, with 8 bases lying between them. The CDR3 sequence: CASSFSAEETQYF. The DNA of the CDR3 is TGTGCCAGCAGCTTTTCGGCAGAAGAGACCCAGTACTTC.

The V and J genes are TRBV20-1 and TRBJ2-7; tentatively, D is TRBD1 (6 bases). The CDR3 is made up of 15 amino acids. The V gene lost 3 bases and the J gene lost 7 bases, with 22 bases spanning the gap. The germline V gene encodes CDR1 DFQATT and CDR2 SNEGSKA (reference sequence). The CDR3 protein is CSASFPGTSSGEQYF. DNA of the CDR3: TGCAGTGCTAGTTTCCCCGGGACATCCTCTGGGGAGCAGTACTTC.

The genes are TRBV19 and TRBJ2-2; D is unresolved. CDR1 is LNHDA and CDR2 is SQIVND in the germline V gene (reference sequence). The germline V and J ends were trimmed by 0 bases and 2 bases, with 10 bases remaining between them. The CDR3 loop spans 16 amino acids. The CDR3 sequence: CASSIDRLRNTGELFF. The CDR3, as DNA: TGTGCCAGTAGTATAGACCGACTGAGAAACACCGGGGAGCTGTTTTTT.

The chain is built from TRBV28 and TRBJ2-7, with TRBD1 identical over 10 bases. Germline V gene sequence: CDR1 MDHEN, CDR2 SYDVKM. This CDR3 is 18 amino acids long. Losses at the gene ends were 1 base for V and 5 bases for J; bases not matched to a gene: 14. The CDR3 loop reads CASSLSGVGDRGMNEQYF. DNA for the CDR3: TGTGCCAGCAGTTTATCGGGGGTGGGGGACAGGGGTATGAACGAGCAGTACTTC.